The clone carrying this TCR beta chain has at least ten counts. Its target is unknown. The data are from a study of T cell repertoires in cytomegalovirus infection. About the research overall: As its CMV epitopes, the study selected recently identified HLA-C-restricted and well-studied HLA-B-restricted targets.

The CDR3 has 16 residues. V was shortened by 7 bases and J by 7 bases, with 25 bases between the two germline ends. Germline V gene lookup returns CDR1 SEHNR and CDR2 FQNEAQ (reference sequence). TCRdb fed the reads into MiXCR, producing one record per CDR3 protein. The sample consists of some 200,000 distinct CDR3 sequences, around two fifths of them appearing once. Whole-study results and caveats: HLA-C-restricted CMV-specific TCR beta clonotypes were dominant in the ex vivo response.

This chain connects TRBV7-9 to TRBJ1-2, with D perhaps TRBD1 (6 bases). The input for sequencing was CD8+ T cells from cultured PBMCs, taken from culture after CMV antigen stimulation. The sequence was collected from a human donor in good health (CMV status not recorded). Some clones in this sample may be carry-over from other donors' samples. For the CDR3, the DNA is TGTGCCAGCACCCAGAGCCGAACCGGGACAATGGCTGGCTACACCTTC. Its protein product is CASTQSRTGTMAGYTF.